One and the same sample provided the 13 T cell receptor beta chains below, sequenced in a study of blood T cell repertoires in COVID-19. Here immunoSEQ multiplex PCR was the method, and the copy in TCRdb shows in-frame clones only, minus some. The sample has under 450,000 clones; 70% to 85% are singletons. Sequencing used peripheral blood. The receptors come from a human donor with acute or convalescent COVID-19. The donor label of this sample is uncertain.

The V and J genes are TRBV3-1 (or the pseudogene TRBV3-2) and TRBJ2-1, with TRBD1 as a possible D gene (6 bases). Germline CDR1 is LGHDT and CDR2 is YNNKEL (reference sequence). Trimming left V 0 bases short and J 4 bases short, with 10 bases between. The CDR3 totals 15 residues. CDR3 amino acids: CASSQDWDTYNEQFF. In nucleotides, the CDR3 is TGTGCCAGCAGCCAAGATTGGGACACATACAATGAGCAGTTCTTC.

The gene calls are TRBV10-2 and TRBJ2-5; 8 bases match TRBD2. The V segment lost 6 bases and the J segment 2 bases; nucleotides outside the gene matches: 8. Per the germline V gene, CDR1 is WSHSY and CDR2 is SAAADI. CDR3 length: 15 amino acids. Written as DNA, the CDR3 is TGCGCCAGCAGCGCGGTACGGGGGGGGCAAGAGACCCAGTACTTC. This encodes CASSAVRGGQETQYF.

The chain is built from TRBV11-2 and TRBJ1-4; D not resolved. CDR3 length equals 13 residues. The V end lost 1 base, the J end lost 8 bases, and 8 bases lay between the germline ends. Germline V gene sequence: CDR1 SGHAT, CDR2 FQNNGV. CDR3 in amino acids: CASSLAGLEKLFF. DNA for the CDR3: TGTGCCAGCAGCTTAGCGGGGTTGGAAAAACTGTTTTTT.

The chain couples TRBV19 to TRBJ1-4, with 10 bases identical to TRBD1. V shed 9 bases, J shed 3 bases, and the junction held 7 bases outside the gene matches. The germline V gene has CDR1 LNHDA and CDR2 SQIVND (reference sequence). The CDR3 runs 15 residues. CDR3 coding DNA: TGTGCCAGCCGGGACAGGGGTCGGGCTAATGAAAAACTGTTTTTT. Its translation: CASRDRGRANEKLFF.

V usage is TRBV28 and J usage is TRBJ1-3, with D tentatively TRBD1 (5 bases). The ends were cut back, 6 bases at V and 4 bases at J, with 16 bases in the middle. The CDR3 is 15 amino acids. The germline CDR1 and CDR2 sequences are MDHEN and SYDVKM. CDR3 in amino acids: CASSPNGGIGNTIYF. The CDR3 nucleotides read TGTGCCAGCAGCCCGAACGGGGGGATCGGAAACACCATATATTTT.

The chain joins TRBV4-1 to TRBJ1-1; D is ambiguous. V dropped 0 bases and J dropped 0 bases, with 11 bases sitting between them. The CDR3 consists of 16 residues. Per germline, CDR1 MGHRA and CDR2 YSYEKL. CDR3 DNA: TGCGCCAGCAGCCAAGAGACATCGTGGGTGAACACTGAAGCTTTCTTT. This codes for CASSQETSWVNTEAFF.

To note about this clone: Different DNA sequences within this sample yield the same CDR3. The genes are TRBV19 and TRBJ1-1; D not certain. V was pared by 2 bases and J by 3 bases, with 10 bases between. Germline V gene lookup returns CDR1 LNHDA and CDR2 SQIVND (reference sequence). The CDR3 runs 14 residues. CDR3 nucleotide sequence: TGTGCCAGTAGTATACGAGGGAGTGACACTGAAGCTTTCTTT. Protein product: CASSIRGSDTEAFF.

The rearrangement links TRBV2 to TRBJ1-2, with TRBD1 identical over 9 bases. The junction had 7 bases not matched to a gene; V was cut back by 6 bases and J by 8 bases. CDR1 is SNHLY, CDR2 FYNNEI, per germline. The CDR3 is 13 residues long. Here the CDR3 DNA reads TGTGCCAGCAGGACACAGGGGGCGGGAGGCTACACCTTC. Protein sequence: CASRTQGAGGYTF.

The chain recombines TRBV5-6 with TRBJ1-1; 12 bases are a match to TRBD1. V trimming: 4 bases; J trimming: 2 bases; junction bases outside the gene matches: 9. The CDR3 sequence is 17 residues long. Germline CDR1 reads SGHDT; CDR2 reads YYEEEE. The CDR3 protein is CASSDGTGGYHNTEAFF. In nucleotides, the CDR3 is TGTGCCAGCAGCGATGGGACAGGGGGCTATCACAACACTGAAGCTTTCTTT.

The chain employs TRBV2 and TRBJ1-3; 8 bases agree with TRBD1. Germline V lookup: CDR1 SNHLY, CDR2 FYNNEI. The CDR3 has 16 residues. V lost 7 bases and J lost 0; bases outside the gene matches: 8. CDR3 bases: TGTGCCAGCACTGGAGAGGGACAGGCCTCTGGAAACACCATATATTTT. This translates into CASTGEGQASGNTIYF.

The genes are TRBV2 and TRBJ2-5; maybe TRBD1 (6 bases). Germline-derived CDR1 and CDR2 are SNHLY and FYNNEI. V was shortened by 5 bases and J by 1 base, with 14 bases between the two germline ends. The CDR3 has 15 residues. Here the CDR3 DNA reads TGTGCCAGCAGTTTCCATGGACAGATCCAAGAGACCCAGTACTTC. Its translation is CASSFHGQIQETQYF.

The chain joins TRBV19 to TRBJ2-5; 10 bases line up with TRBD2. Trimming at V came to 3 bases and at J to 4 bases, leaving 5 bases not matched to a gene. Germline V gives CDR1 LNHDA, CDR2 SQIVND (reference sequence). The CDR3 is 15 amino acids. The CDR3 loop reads CASSIPAGGRETQYF. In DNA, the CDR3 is TGTGCCAGTAGTATCCCAGCGGGGGGGCGAGAGACCCAGTACTTC.

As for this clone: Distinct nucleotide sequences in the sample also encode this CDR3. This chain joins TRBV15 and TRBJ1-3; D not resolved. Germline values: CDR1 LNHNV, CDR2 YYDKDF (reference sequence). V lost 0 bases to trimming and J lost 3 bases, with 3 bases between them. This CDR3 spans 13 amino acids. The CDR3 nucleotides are TGTGCCACCAGCAGAGATAGTGGAAACACCATATATTTT. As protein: CATSRDSGNTIYF.